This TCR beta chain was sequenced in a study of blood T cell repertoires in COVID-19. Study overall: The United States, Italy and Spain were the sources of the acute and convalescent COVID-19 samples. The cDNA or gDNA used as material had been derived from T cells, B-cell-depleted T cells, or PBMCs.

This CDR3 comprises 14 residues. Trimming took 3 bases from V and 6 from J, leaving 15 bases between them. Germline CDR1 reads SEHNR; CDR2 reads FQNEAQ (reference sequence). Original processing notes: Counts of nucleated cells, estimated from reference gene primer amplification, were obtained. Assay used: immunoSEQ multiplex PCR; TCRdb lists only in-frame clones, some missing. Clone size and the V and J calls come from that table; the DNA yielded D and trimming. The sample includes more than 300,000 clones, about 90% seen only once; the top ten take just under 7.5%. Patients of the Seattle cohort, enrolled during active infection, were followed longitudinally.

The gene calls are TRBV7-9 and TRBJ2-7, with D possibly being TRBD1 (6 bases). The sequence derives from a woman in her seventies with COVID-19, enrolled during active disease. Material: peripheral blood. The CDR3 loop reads CASSFAGTRSEQYF. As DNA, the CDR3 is TGTGCCAGCAGCTTTGCCGGGACACGATCCGAGCAGTACTTC.